A selection of T cell receptor beta chains follows, all from one sample in a study of response to subunit inactivated influenza vaccine. TCRdb reprocessed the RT-PCR reads via MiXCR and lists one record per CDR3 protein. The table has about 520,000 distinct CDR3 sequences, over 25% seen once; the top ten hold around 1.8%. The specimen was CD4+ T cells sorted from PBMCs, collected around 5 days after vaccination. The receptors originated from a man in his forties or fifties who received an inactivated influenza vaccine. CDR3s include the opening cysteine and the closing phenylalanine or tryptophan. A D gene is named only where the DNA matches it firmly. Expanded clones are given a class, and other clones once, few, many or no size at all.

CDR3nt: TGTGCCAGCAGCTTAGGTGGCTGGTATGGCTACACCTTC
CDR3aa: CASSLGGWYGYTF
v_gene: TRBV7-9
d_gene: -
j_gene: TRBJ1-2
abundance: -

CDR3nt: TGTGCCTGGAGGGGGGTAATGAACCGAATCGCTAACTATGGCTACACCTTC
CDR3aa: CAWRGVMNRIANYGYTF
v_gene: TRBV30
d_gene: -
j_gene: TRBJ1-2
abundance: -

CDR3nt: TGCAGTGCTAATTTTATGGCGAACACTGAAGCTTTCTTT
CDR3aa: CSANFMANTEAFF
v_gene: TRBV20-1
d_gene: -
j_gene: TRBJ1-1
abundance: few

CDR3nt: TGCAGCGTTGGCTGGTACACTGAAGCTTTCTTT
CDR3aa: CSVGWYTEAFF
v_gene: TRBV29-1
d_gene: -
j_gene: TRBJ1-1
abundance: -

CDR3nt: TGCAGTGCTAGAGATCTCCTGGACAGGAGCTCCTACAATGAGCAGTTCTTC
CDR3aa: CSARDLLDRSSYNEQFF
v_gene: TRBV20-1
d_gene: TRBD1
j_gene: TRBJ2-1
abundance: -

CDR3nt: TGCGCCAGCAGCCAAGGGACAGGGAATTACAATGAGCAGTTCTTC
CDR3aa: CASSQGTGNYNEQFF
v_gene: TRBV4-3
d_gene: TRBD1
j_gene: TRBJ2-1
abundance: -

CDR3nt: TGTGCCACCAGCAGACTAGGACGGACGAACACCGGGGAGCTGTTTTTT
CDR3aa: CATSRLGRTNTGELFF
v_gene: TRBV15
d_gene: -
j_gene: TRBJ2-2
abundance: -

CDR3nt: TGCGCCAGCAGCTTGGCGGGGGGGCATTCACCCCTCCACTTT
CDR3aa: CASSLAGGHSPLHF
v_gene: TRBV5-1
d_gene: -
j_gene: TRBJ1-6
abundance: few

CDR3nt: TGTGCCAGCAGTTTATCCGGCTATTGGGTCTACGAGCAGTACTTC
CDR3aa: CASSLSGYWVYEQYF
v_gene: TRBV27
d_gene: -
j_gene: TRBJ2-7
abundance: -

CDR3nt: TGTGCCACCAGTGACAAGGTCGGAGGTGTCGGTAAGGGGAATGAGCAGTTCTTC
CDR3aa: CATSDKVGGVGKGNEQFF
v_gene: TRBV24-1
d_gene: -
j_gene: TRBJ2-1
abundance: -

CDR3nt: TGTGCCAGCAGCCAAGATAGTAGGCAGACCTACGAGCAGTACTTC
CDR3aa: CASSQDSRQTYEQYF
v_gene: TRBV4-2
d_gene: -
j_gene: TRBJ2-7
abundance: -

CDR3nt: TGTGCCAGCACCTGGTCGGAGGGGAACACTGAAGCTTTCTTT
CDR3aa: CASTWSEGNTEAFF
v_gene: TRBV12-3/TRBV12-4
d_gene: -
j_gene: TRBJ1-1
abundance: few

CDR3nt: TGTGCCACCAGTGACTCCCGGGGAGGGGAGACCCAGTACTTC
CDR3aa: CATSDSRGGETQYF
v_gene: TRBV24-1
d_gene: TRBD2
j_gene: TRBJ2-5
abundance: few

CDR3nt: TGTGCCAGCAGATCAACAGGGGGCCTTGAGCAGTTCTTC
CDR3aa: CASRSTGGLEQFF
v_gene: TRBV2
d_gene: TRBD1
j_gene: TRBJ2-1
abundance: -

CDR3nt: TGCGCCAGCAGCCCCCAAGTTTACAATGAGCAGTTCTTC
CDR3aa: CASSPQVYNEQFF
v_gene: TRBV4-1
d_gene: -
j_gene: TRBJ2-1
abundance: few

CDR3nt: TGCAGTGCTATCCTCCCCCCGGGTAGCGGGGGTAGCGAACCCACAGATACGCAGTATTTT
CDR3aa: CSAILPPGSGGSEPTDTQYF
v_gene: TRBV20-1
d_gene: TRBD2
j_gene: TRBJ2-3
abundance: few

CDR3nt: TGCAGTGCTGACCAGGGTTCAGGCAATCAGCCCCAGCATTTT
CDR3aa: CSADQGSGNQPQHF
v_gene: TRBV20-1
d_gene: -
j_gene: TRBJ1-5
abundance: few

CDR3nt: TGTGCCAGCAGCCCCGGACACCCCCGGGCAGAAGGCTACACCTTC
CDR3aa: CASSPGHPRAEGYTF
v_gene: TRBV7-2
d_gene: -
j_gene: TRBJ1-2
abundance: few

CDR3nt: TGCGCCAGCAGCCCCTCGGACAGAGAAAACATTCAGTACTTC
CDR3aa: CASSPSDRENIQYF
v_gene: TRBV4-1
d_gene: -
j_gene: TRBJ2-4
abundance: -

CDR3nt: TGTGCCAGCAGTCTCCTAGGGAAAGAGACCCAGTACTTC
CDR3aa: CASSLLGKETQYF
v_gene: TRBV12-3/TRBV12-4
d_gene: -
j_gene: TRBJ2-5
abundance: -

CDR3nt: TGTGCCAGCAGCCGCGACAGAGTTTACAATGAGCAGTTCTTC
CDR3aa: CASSRDRVYNEQFF
v_gene: TRBV7-2
d_gene: -
j_gene: TRBJ2-1
abundance: few

CDR3nt: TGCAGTGCTAGAGTATCCTCTGGAGAGACCCAGTACTTC
CDR3aa: CSARVSSGETQYF
v_gene: TRBV20-1
d_gene: -
j_gene: TRBJ2-5
abundance: few

CDR3nt: TGTGCCAGCAGCGCCACCGGGACAGGGAATCAGCCCCAGCATTTT
CDR3aa: CASSATGTGNQPQHF
v_gene: TRBV7-2
d_gene: TRBD1
j_gene: TRBJ1-5
abundance: few

CDR3nt: TGTGCCAGCAGCTCCCAGAGCTCCTACAATGAGCAGTTCTTC
CDR3aa: CASSSQSSYNEQFF
v_gene: TRBV7-2
d_gene: -
j_gene: TRBJ2-1
abundance: few

CDR3nt: TGCAGTGCCAGGAGTATACCCTACAATGAGCAGTTCTTC
CDR3aa: CSARSIPYNEQFF
v_gene: TRBV20-1
d_gene: -
j_gene: TRBJ2-1
abundance: -

CDR3nt: TGTGCCTGGAAACAGGGAAGGACTGAAGCTTTCTTT
CDR3aa: CAWKQGRTEAFF
v_gene: TRBV30
d_gene: -
j_gene: TRBJ1-1
abundance: -

CDR3nt: TGTGCCAGCACCTCTCCAGGACAGGGCGATGAGCAGTTCTTC
CDR3aa: CASTSPGQGDEQFF
v_gene: TRBV6-1
d_gene: TRBD1
j_gene: TRBJ2-1
abundance: -

CDR3nt: TGTGCCAGCAGTTACATGGGCCTATCTAGCACAGATACGCAGTATTTT
CDR3aa: CASSYMGLSSTDTQYF
v_gene: TRBV6-5
d_gene: -
j_gene: TRBJ2-3
abundance: -

CDR3nt: TGTGCCATCAGTGAGTCCCAAGGGCCGCAAGAGACCCAGTACTTC
CDR3aa: CAISESQGPQETQYF
v_gene: TRBV10-3
d_gene: -
j_gene: TRBJ2-5
abundance: few

CDR3nt: TGTGCCAGCAGCAGAGGGGGTCAAAACATTCAGTACTTC
CDR3aa: CASSRGGQNIQYF
v_gene: TRBV7-2
d_gene: -
j_gene: TRBJ2-4
abundance: -

CDR3nt: TGTGCCAGCAGTTTAGCGGGGTCCTGGGACGAGCAGTACTTC
CDR3aa: CASSLAGSWDEQYF
v_gene: TRBV27
d_gene: -
j_gene: TRBJ2-7
abundance: -

CDR3nt: TGTGCCAGCAGCTTCGGACTAGCGGGATCCTACAATGAGCAGTTATTC
CDR3aa: CASSFGLAGSYNEQLF
v_gene: TRBV5-4
d_gene: TRBD2
j_gene: TRBJ2-1
abundance: -

CDR3nt: TGTGCCAGCAGCCAGCAGGGTAGAGATGAGCAGTTCTTC
CDR3aa: CASSQQGRDEQFF
v_gene: TRBV3-1
d_gene: -
j_gene: TRBJ2-1
abundance: -

CDR3nt: TGCAGCGTTGCCGAGAGGAATCAGCCCCAGCATTTT
CDR3aa: CSVAERNQPQHF
v_gene: TRBV29-1
d_gene: -
j_gene: TRBJ1-5
abundance: few

CDR3nt: TGTGCCAGCAGCTTAGAAAATATAGCGGCGGCAAACAATGAGCAGTTCTTC
CDR3aa: CASSLENIAAANNEQFF
v_gene: TRBV7-6
d_gene: -
j_gene: TRBJ2-1
abundance: -

CDR3nt: TGCGCCAGCAGCCAAGATTGGGCCAGCGGGGCAGATACGCAGTATTTT
CDR3aa: CASSQDWASGADTQYF
v_gene: TRBV4-3
d_gene: TRBD2
j_gene: TRBJ2-3
abundance: -

CDR3nt: TGTGCCAGCAGCTTAGAACCGTTCACCGGGGAGCTGTTTTTT
CDR3aa: CASSLEPFTGELFF
v_gene: TRBV7-2
d_gene: -
j_gene: TRBJ2-2
abundance: -

CDR3nt: TGTGCCATCAGAGGGGACAGGAGCTATGGCTACACCTTC
CDR3aa: CAIRGDRSYGYTF
v_gene: TRBV10-3
d_gene: TRBD1
j_gene: TRBJ1-2
abundance: few

CDR3nt: TGTGCCAGCAGCTCCTCTAGCGGGAGCTCCTACAATGAGCAGTTCTTC
CDR3aa: CASSSSSGSSYNEQFF
v_gene: TRBV7-2
d_gene: TRBD2
j_gene: TRBJ2-1
abundance: few

CDR3nt: TGCAGTGCTGCGGGCGGGACTAGCGATGAGCAGTTCTTC
CDR3aa: CSAAGGTSDEQFF
v_gene: TRBV20-1
d_gene: TRBD2
j_gene: TRBJ2-1
abundance: many

CDR3nt: TGTGCCAGCAATAGGGACTTCTACGAGCAGTACTTC
CDR3aa: CASNRDFYEQYF
v_gene: TRBV6-2/TRBV6-3
d_gene: -
j_gene: TRBJ2-7
abundance: -

CDR3nt: TGTGCCAGCAGTTACGGCGCAGGGTACACAGATACGCAGTATTTT
CDR3aa: CASSYGAGYTDTQYF
v_gene: TRBV6-5
d_gene: -
j_gene: TRBJ2-3
abundance: few

CDR3nt: TGTGCCAGCAGCCGGAATCTAGCGGGGGTAGGAGATACGCAGTATTTT
CDR3aa: CASSRNLAGVGDTQYF
v_gene: TRBV7-2
d_gene: TRBD2
j_gene: TRBJ2-3
abundance: -

CDR3nt: TGTGCCAGTAGTATAGTGGGGAGCGGAGAGACCCAGTACTTC
CDR3aa: CASSIVGSGETQYF
v_gene: TRBV19
d_gene: -
j_gene: TRBJ2-5
abundance: -

CDR3nt: TGCAGTGCCACTCCGGGACAGGGGGCTCAGCCCCAGCATTTT
CDR3aa: CSATPGQGAQPQHF
v_gene: TRBV20-1
d_gene: TRBD1
j_gene: TRBJ1-5
abundance: -

CDR3nt: TGTGCCAGCAGTTACATCGGCGGCCGATTCAACAATGAGCAGTTCTTC
CDR3aa: CASSYIGGRFNNEQFF
v_gene: TRBV6-5
d_gene: -
j_gene: TRBJ2-1
abundance: many

CDR3nt: TGCAGTGCTAGCAAGTCGGCGCAGGCGCAAGAGACCCAGTACTTC
CDR3aa: CSASKSAQAQETQYF
v_gene: TRBV20-1
d_gene: -
j_gene: TRBJ2-5
abundance: -

CDR3nt: TGTGCCAGCAGTCTAACAGGGGCGGACTACAATGAGCAGTTCTTC
CDR3aa: CASSLTGADYNEQFF
v_gene: TRBV27
d_gene: TRBD1
j_gene: TRBJ2-1
abundance: -

CDR3nt: TGCAGTGCTAGAGATCCTCGAGCGGGAGTTCCCGTGGGAGAGACCCAGTACTTC
CDR3aa: CSARDPRAGVPVGETQYF
v_gene: TRBV20-1
d_gene: TRBD2
j_gene: TRBJ2-5
abundance: few

CDR3nt: TGCGCCAGCAGCCGAGGGGGTAACGCCTACAATGAGCAGTTCTTC
CDR3aa: CASSRGGNAYNEQFF
v_gene: TRBV4-3
d_gene: -
j_gene: TRBJ2-1
abundance: -

CDR3nt: TGTGCCATCAGTGGGACGGAGGGTACCGAGCAGTACTTC
CDR3aa: CAISGTEGTEQYF
v_gene: TRBV10-3
d_gene: -
j_gene: TRBJ2-7
abundance: -

CDR3nt: -
CDR3aa: CASSLRGIRDNEQFFF
v_gene: TRBV12-3/TRBV12-4
d_gene: -
j_gene: TRBJ2-1
abundance: -